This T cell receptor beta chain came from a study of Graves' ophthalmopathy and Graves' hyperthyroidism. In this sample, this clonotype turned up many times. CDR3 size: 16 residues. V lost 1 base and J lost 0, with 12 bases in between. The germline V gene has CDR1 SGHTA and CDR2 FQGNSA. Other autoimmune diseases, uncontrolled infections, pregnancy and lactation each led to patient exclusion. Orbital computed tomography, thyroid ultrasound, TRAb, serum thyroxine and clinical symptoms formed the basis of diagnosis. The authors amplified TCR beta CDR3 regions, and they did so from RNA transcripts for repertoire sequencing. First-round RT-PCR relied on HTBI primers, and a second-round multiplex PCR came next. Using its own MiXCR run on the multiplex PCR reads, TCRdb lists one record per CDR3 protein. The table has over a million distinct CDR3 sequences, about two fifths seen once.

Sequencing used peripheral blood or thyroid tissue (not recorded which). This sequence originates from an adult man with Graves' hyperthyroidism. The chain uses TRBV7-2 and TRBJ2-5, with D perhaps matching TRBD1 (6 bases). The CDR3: CASSLGFKGDQETQYF. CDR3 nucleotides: TGTGCCAGCAGCTTAGGTTTTAAGGGGGACCAAGAGACCCAGTACTTC.